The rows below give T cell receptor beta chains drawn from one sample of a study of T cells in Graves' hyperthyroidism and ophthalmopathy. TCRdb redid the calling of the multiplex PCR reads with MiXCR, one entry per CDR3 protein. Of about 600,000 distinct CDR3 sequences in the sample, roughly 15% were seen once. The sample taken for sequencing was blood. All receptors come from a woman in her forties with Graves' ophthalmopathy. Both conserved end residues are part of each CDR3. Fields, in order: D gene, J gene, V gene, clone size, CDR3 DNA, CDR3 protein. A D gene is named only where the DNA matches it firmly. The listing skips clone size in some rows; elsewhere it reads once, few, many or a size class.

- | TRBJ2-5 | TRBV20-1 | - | TGCAGTGCTAGAGATCCCAGGGTAGAGACCCAGTACTTC | CSARDPRVETQYF
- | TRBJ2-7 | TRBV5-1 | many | TGCGCCAGCAGCAACCGGGACCGAACCTCCTCCTACGAGCAGTACTTC | CASSNRDRTSSYEQYF
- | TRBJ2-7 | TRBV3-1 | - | TGTGCCAGCAGCCCGACTACATGGGTGAATGAGCAGTACTTC | CASSPTTWVNEQYF
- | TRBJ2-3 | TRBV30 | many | TGTGCCTGGAGTGTTACGGGGAAAACAGATACGCAGTATTTT | CAWSVTGKTDTQYF
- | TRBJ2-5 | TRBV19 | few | TGTGCCAGTAGTCCCCGGACACTTTACCAAGAGACCCAGTACTTC | CASSPRTLYQETQYF
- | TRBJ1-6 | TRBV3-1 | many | TGTGCCAGCAGCCAATTGTCGGGATCACCCCTCCACTTT | CASSQLSGSPLHF
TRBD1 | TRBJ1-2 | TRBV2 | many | TGTGCCAGCAGCGACAGGGGCTATGGCTACACCTTC | CASSDRGYGYTF
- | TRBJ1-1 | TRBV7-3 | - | TGTGCCAGCAGCTTAGGTCAGAGCTCTGAAGCTTTCTTT | CASSLGQSSEAFF
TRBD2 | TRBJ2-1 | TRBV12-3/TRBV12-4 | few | TGTGCCAGCAGCCCTAATAGCGGGAGGGCCTCCTACAATGAGCAGTTCTTC | CASSPNSGRASYNEQFF
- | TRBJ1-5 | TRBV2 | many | TGTGCCAGCAGGGCCCCAGGAGATGACAATCAGCCCCAGCATTTT | CASRAPGDDNQPQHF
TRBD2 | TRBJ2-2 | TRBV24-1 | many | TGTGCCAACCCCGGGGGGACGAACACCGGGGAGCTGTTTTTT | CANPGGTNTGELFF
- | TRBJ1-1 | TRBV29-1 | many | TGCAGCGGTATAAGGGGGGGGGCGAGGACGAACACTGAAGCTTTCTTT | CSGIRGGARTNTEAFF
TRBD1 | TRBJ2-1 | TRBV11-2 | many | TGTGCCAGCAAACAGGGGAGATCCTACAATGAGCAGTTCTTC | CASKQGRSYNEQFF
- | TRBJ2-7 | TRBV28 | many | TGTGCCAGCCGAGGTTACGAGCAGTACTTC | CASRGYEQYF
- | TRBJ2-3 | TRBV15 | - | TGTGCCACCAGCAGGACCCACACAGATACGCAGTATTTT | CATSRTHTDTQYF
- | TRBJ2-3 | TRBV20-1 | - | TGCAGTGCTAGACTCCCTGGTTCAGATACGCAGTATTTT | CSARLPGSDTQYF
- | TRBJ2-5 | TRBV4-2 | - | TGTGCCAGCAGCCAAGACAGCTTGTTGAAGACCCAGTACTTC | CASSQDSLLKTQYF
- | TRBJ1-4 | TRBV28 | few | TGTGCCAGCAGCCCGGGAGGGGGAGTTCTTGAAAAACTGTTTTTT | CASSPGGGVLEKLFF
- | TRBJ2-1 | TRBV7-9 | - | TGTGCCAGCAGCTTTGGGGTGGGGGGACAGCTGAATGAGCAGTTCTTC | CASSFGVGGQLNEQFF